This T cell receptor (beta chain) was sequenced in a study of tumor and adjacent non-tumor tissue in lung cancer. Study overall: Stage I to III disease affected about nine men and roughly 5 women aged about 31 to 80.

The template was RNA from unsorted bulk tissue. More than 3 cm separated this lung sample from the edge of the tumor. Chemotherapy-naive patients with new lung cancer underwent thoracic surgery in China, August–November 2014. Three rounds of nested PCR, following a modified ARM-PCR protocol, produced the TCRbeta library. TCRdb analysed the multiplex PCR reads with MiXCR anew, one entry per CDR3 protein. The table records under 85,000 distinct CDR3 sequences, less than 85% of them present only once. Trimming shortened V by 1 base and J by 1 base, and 8 bases separated the two germline ends. Germline V gene data show CDR1 as SGHAT and CDR2 as FQNNGV. The CDR3 has 15 amino acids.

The receptor was isolated from an older man with non-small cell lung cancer. The chain employs TRBV11-2 and TRBJ2-1; no definite D call. Sequenced material: distant non-tumor lung tissue. CDR3 loop: CASSLGVGSYNEQFF. CDR3 DNA sequence: TGTGCCAGCAGCTTAGGGGTAGGGTCCTACAATGAGCAGTTCTTC.